Following are 6 T cell receptor beta chains from one sample sequenced in a study of beta chain features in type 1 diabetes. Since all of the isolated RNA was reverse transcribed, expressed TCRB transcripts were what got sequenced. The assay was immunoSEQ multiplex PCR, and TCRdb's table has in-frame clones only and misses some. The sample holds 400,000 to 550,000 clones, 11% seen once. Sequenced: naive CD4+ T cells from blood. These TCRs come from a woman under 30 in good health.

This chain connects TRBV14 to TRBJ2-1; D might be TRBD1 or TRBD2, each matching 5 bases. This CDR3 has 16 residues. V lost 3 bases and J 3 bases, leaving 15 bases between the germline ends. Germline CDR1 and CDR2: SGHDN and FVKESK. CDR3 in amino acids: CASSQNPGRGYNEQFF. The CDR3 region has the DNA TGTGCCAGCAGCCAGAATCCGGGAAGGGGCTACAATGAGCAGTTCTTC.

V is TRBV9 and J is TRBJ2-1; 8 bases agree with TRBD1. The germline V gene encodes CDR1 SGDLS and CDR2 YYNGEE. J lost 14 bases, V lost 1 base, and 14 bases had no gene match. CDR3 size: 15 residues. CDR3 residues: CASSVTASTGAPEFF. DNA of the CDR3: TGTGCCAGCAGCGTAACTGCTTCGACAGGGGCCCCCGAGTTCTTC.

This clone came up a few times. This sequence joins TRBV15 and TRBJ2-1; 9 positions match TRBD2. CDR3 length: 18 amino acids. Germline assignment: CDR1 LNHNV and CDR2 YYDKDF (reference sequence). V dropped 1 base and J dropped 5; count of bases not matched to a gene: 12. CDR3 nucleotide sequence: TGTGCCACCAGCAGAGTTTTACTTAGACTAGCGGAGAACAATGAGCAGTTCTTC. Its protein product is CATSRVLLRLAENNEQFF.

This chain uses TRBV30 with TRBJ2-3, with 12 bases lining up with TRBD2. Germline loops: CDR1 GTSNPN, CDR2 SVGIG (reference sequence). There are 15 residues in the CDR3. Trimming at V came to 0 bases and at J to 7 bases, leaving 5 bases not matched to a gene. The CDR3 loop is CAWSVRLAGVNTQYF. CDR3 sequence (DNA): TGTGCCTGGAGTGTACGACTAGCGGGAGTTAATACGCAGTATTTT.

This clone has a handful of counts. The gene calls are TRBV28 and TRBJ2-1, with 7 bases that match TRBD1. CDR3 length: 16 amino acids. The junction had 8 bases not matched to a gene; V was cut back by 1 base and J by 5 bases. Germline values: CDR1 MDHEN, CDR2 SYDVKM. The CDR3 DNA reads as TGTGCCAGCAGTTTATCATGGACAGGAACTAACAATGAGCAGTTCTTC. Amino acids: CASSLSWTGTNNEQFF. The whole variable domain, filled in from reference TRBV28 and TRBJ2-1, reads DVKVTQSSRYLVKRTGEKVFLECVQDMDHENMFWYRQDPGLGLRLIYFSYDVKMKEKGDIPEGYSVSREKKERFSLILESASTNQTSMYLCASSLSWTGTNNEQFFGPGTRLTVL.

This clone has more than one count but fewer than ten. The chain is built from TRBV13 and TRBJ2-5; TRBD1 matches at 8 bases. This CDR3 has 15 residues. The V segment lost 4 bases and the J segment 5 bases; nucleotides outside the gene matches: 9. Germline CDR1 PRHDT, CDR2 FYEKMQ (reference sequence). For the CDR3, the DNA is TGTGCCAGCAGCTCTCAAGGACAGGGAAAGGAGACCCAGTACTTC. As protein: CASSSQGQGKETQYF. The entire variable domain, with the rest obtained from reference TRBV13 and TRBJ2-5, is as follows: AAGVIQSPRHLIKEKRETATLKCYPIPRHDTVYWYQQGPGQDPQFLISFYEKMQSDKGSIPDRFSAQQFSDYHSELNMSSLELGDSALYFCASSSQGQGKETQYFGPGTRLLVL.